This TCR beta chain is drawn from a study of T cell clonotyping in hematopoietic cell transplantation. Points on this clone: Its antigen is not identified.

Regarding the study as a whole: Few recipient clonotypes overlapped donors; over 95% were de novo at given depth. Higher Inverse Simpson Index values in graft donor and pretransplant recipient predicted broader posttransplant TCR diversity. After transplant, recipient diversity fell while pathologically expanded clonotypes grew through day 180. No sorting was done, leaving CD4 and CD8 contributions mixed.

The germline V gene encodes CDR1 LGHNA and CDR2 YSLEER. V trimming: 9 bases; J trimming: 3 bases; junction bases outside the gene matches: 4. This CDR3 is 13 amino acids long. TCRdb keeps only in-frame clones here, not all; method: immunoSEQ multiplex PCR. The data show around 16,000 clones, 90% seen once. The sequencing input was peripheral blood mononuclear cells. The receptor's source is a man aged 45-65 years in good health. Some clones in this sample may be carry-over from other donors' samples. The chain links TRBV4-3 to TRBJ2-3; 9 bases fit TRBD1. Here the CDR3 DNA reads TGCGCCAGTCTACAGGGGGCTACAGATACGCAGTATTTT. Protein sequence: CASLQGATDTQYF.